This T cell receptor beta chain stems from a study of blood T cells in healthy people across ages. Study-wide background: Template-switching capture recovered about one barcoded beta molecule per two T cells.

This clonotype was seen more than once but under ten times. Its antigen is unidentified. Germline values: CDR1 SEHNR, CDR2 FQNEAQ (reference sequence). CDR3 length: 14 amino acids. Deletions cut 1 base from V and 7 bases from J, with 11 bases between. Study observations and caveats: Per million T cells, TCR beta diversity dropped about linearly as age rose.

Using a J-beta primer mix together with a sample-barcoded 5' primer, a second PCR was run for about 7 to 12 cycles. One entry per CDR3 protein results from TCRdb running MiXCR on the 5' RACE reads. This repertoire shows about 1.5 million distinct CDR3 sequences, around 40% found once; its top ten account for under 5%. Total RNA was extracted at no less than 5 micrograms per sample. The V call is TRBV7-9, the J call TRBJ2-1; the D gene is possibly TRBD1 (5 bases). Sequenced material: blood. This TCR was sampled from a woman younger than 30 in good health. The chain's CDR3 is CASSLERQNNEQFF. Here the CDR3 DNA reads TGTGCCAGCAGCTTAGAGCGACAGAATAATGAGCAGTTCTTC. Complete variable domain (other parts from reference TRBV7-9 and TRBJ2-1): DTGVSQNPRHKITKRGQNVTFRCDPISEHNRLYWYRQTLGQGPEFLTYFQNEAQLEKSRLLSDRFSAERPKGSFSTLEIQRTEQGDSAMYLCASSLERQNNEQFFGPGTRLTVL.